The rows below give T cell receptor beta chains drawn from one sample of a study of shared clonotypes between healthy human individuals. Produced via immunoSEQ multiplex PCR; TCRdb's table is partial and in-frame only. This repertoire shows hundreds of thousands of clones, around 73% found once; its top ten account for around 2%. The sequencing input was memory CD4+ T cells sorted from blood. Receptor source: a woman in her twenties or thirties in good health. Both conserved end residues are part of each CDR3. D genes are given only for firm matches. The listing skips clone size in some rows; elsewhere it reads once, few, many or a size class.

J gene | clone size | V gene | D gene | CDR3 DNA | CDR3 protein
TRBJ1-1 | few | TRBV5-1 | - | TGCGCCAGCAGCTATAAGCCGGACCGCATGAACACTGAAGCTTTCTTT | CASSYKPDRMNTEAFF
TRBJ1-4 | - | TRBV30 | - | TGTGCCTGGAGTGTTGGGAGAACTAATGAAAAACTGTTTTTT | CAWSVGRTNEKLFF
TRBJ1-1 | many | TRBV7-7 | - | TGTGCCAGCAGCTCGTTGGCAAGGGCGGGGCGGAACACTGAAGCTTTCTTT | CASSSLARAGRNTEAFF
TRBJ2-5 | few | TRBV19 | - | TGTGCCAGTAGCCAAACGATAACCCGGGGCTACATCCGTGAGACCCAGTACTTC | CASSQTITRGYIRETQYF
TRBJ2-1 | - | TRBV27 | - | TGTGCCAGCACCTTCTCGTGGGCTAGCTCCTACAATGAGCAGTTCTTC | CASTFSWASSYNEQFF
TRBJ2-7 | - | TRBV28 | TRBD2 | TGTGCCAGCAGGCCGAAACTAGCGGGAGTTTACGAGCAGTACTTC | CASRPKLAGVYEQYF
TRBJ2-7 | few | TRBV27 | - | TGTGCCAGCAGTTTCGAGGGAGGAGGTTACGAGCAGTACTTC | CASSFEGGGYEQYF
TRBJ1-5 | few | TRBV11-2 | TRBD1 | TGTGCCAGCAGCTGGGACAGGGGGCTGAATCAGCCCCAGCATTTT | CASSWDRGLNQPQHF
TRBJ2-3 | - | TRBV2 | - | TGTGCCAGCGGGAACACAGATACGCAGTATTTT | CASGNTDTQYF
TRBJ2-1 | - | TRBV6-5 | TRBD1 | TGTGCCAGCAGTTACTCGAGACAGGGTCTAGGTCATGAGCAGTTCTTC | CASSYSRQGLGHEQFF
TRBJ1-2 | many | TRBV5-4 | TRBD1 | TGTGCCAGCGGGACAGGGAGGTCTGGTGGCTACACCTTC | CASGTGRSGGYTF
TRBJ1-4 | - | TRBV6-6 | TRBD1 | TGTGCCAGCAAGTGGCACAGGGGGGCGGAAAAACTGTTTTTT | CASKWHRGAEKLFF
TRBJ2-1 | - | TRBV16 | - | TGTGCCAGCAGCCCTTTATCAGACCTAAGCGATGAGCAGTTCTTC | CASSPLSDLSDEQFF
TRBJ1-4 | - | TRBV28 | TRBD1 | TGTGCCAGCAGAAGTGGACAGGGCTATGAAAAACTGTTTTTT | CASRSGQGYEKLFF
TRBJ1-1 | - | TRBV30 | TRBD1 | TGTGCCTGGGCCCGCGGGACAGGTGGGGGGGGAATCCAAGCTTTCTTT | CAWARGTGGGGIQAFF
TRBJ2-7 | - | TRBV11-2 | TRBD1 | TGTGCCAGCAGCCCTACGACAGGGAGTTCCTCCGAGCAGTACTTC | CASSPTTGSSSEQYF
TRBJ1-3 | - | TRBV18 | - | TGTGCCAGCTCACCCGCCTTGGGGTGGTCTGGAAACACCATATATTTT | CASSPALGWSGNTIYF
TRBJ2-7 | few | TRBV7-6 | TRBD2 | TGTGCCAGCAGCTTAGATGCTAGCGGGAGTTTCTACGAGCAGTACTTC | CASSLDASGSFYEQYF
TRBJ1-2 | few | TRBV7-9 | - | TGTGCCAGCAGCTATACGGGCAGGGGCGTCCCTAACTATGGCTACACCTTC | CASSYTGRGVPNYGYTF
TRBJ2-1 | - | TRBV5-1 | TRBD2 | TGCGCCAGCAGCTCCATAGCGGGCGGGTACAATGAGCAGTTCTTC | CASSSIAGGYNEQFF
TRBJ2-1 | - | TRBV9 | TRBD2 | TGTGCCAGCAGCGTAAGTACTAGCGGCTACGAGCAGTTCTTC | CASSVSTSGYEQFF
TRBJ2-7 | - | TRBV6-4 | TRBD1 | TGTGCCAGCAGCCCCGGGACAGACGTATCCTACGAGCAGTACTTC | CASSPGTDVSYEQYF
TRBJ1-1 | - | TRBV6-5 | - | TGTGCCAGCAATGACAGGACCAACACTGAAGCTTTCTTT | CASNDRTNTEAFF
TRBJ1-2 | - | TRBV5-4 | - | TGTGCCAGCAGCCAAACGGAAAAGTGGGGGCCTGGTGGCTACACCTTC | CASSQTEKWGPGGYTF
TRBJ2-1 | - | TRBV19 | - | TGTGCCAGTAGTATTTACGGGTCTGAGGAGCAGTTCTTC | CASSIYGSEEQFF
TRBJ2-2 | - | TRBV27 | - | TGTGCCAGCAGTTTACGAGGGTACGGGGAGCTGTTTTTT | CASSLRGYGELFF
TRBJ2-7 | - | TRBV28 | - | TGTGCCAGCACGCCAAGTCCAGGAGGCTACGAGCAGTACTTC | CASTPSPGGYEQYF
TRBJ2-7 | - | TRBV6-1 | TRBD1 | TGTGCCAGCACTCCGGACAGGGGGTACGAGCAGTACTTC | CASTPDRGYEQYF
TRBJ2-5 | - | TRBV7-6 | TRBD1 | TGTGCCAGCAGCCCCTCGACAGGGGTAGAGACCCAGTACTTC | CASSPSTGVETQYF
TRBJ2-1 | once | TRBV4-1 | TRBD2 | TGCGCCAGCAGCCACCGGGTAGCGGGTCTTTTTGAGCAGTTCTTC | CASSHRVAGLFEQFF
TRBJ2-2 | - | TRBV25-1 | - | TGTGCCAGCAGTGTGCCAGGGGATGGCACCGGGGAGCTGTTTTTT | CASSVPGDGTGELFF
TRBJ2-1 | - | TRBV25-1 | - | TGTGCCAGCAGTGAGAACTCCTACAATGAGCAGTTCTTC | CASSENSYNEQFF
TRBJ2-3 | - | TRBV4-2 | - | TGTGCCAGCAGCCAACGGGAGAGCACAGATACGCAGTATTTT | CASSQRESTDTQYF
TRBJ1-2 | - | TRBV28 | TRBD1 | TGTGCCAGCAGTTTACCCGGACAGGGGGCGCTCAGCTATGGCTACACCTTC | CASSLPGQGALSYGYTF
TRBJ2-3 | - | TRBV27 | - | TGTGCCAGCAGTTTTCTGGCGGCCGGCCAGGATACGCAGTATTTT | CASSFLAAGQDTQYF
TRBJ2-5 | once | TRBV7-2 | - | TGTGCCAGCACCCCGGGACTCGTACAAGAGACCCAGTACTTC | CASTPGLVQETQYF
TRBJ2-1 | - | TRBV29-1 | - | TGCAGCGTTGTTGCCCTTCTTGGGAATGAGCAGTTCTTC | CSVVALLGNEQFF
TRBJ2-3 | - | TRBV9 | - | TGTGCCAGCAACGGGGGAAGGTCAGATACGCAGTATTTT | CASNGGRSDTQYF
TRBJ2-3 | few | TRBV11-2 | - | TGTGCCAGCTCTTGGACAGATACGCAGTATTTT | CASSWTDTQYF
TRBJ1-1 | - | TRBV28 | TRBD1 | TGTGCCAGCACCCAGACAGGGTATGCCACTGAAGCTTTCTTT | CASTQTGYATEAFF
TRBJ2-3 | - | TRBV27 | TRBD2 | TGTGCCAGCAGAGCGGGAGTTATAGATACGCAGTATTTT | CASRAGVIDTQYF
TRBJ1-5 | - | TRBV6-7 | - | TGTGCCAGCAGCCCCGGGGCCGGGGGCGAGGTGAATCAGCCCCAGCATTTT | CASSPGAGGEVNQPQHF
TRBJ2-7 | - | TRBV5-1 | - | TGCGCCAGCAGCTTGGACCCAAGCTCCTACGAGCAGTACTTC | CASSLDPSSYEQYF